The 9 T cell receptor beta chains reported below all come from one sample, sequenced in a study of blood T cell repertoires in COVID-19. Method: immunoSEQ multiplex PCR; TCRdb's copy keeps in-frame clones and lacks some. The sample shows approximately 260,000 clones, about 86% of them seen only once. Input material: peripheral blood. The source of these receptors is an elderly woman with acute or convalescent COVID-19.

The chain is built from TRBV19 and TRBJ1-5; TRBD1 matches at 7 bases. The CDR3 is made up of 17 amino acids. The germline V gene has CDR1 LNHDA and CDR2 SQIVND (reference sequence). The ends lost 3 bases at V and 0 bases at J; junction bases unmatched: 8. CDR3 amino acids: CASSMGGTAYSNQPQHF. CDR3 DNA sequence: TGTGCCAGTAGTATGGGTGGGACAGCCTATAGCAATCAGCCCCAGCATTTT.

The chain carries TRBV30 and TRBJ1-5, with D perhaps TRBD1 (5 bases). The V and J ends lost 2 bases and 9 bases respectively, with 14 bases between them. This CDR3 has 13 residues. Germline V lookup: CDR1 GTSNPN, CDR2 SVGIG (reference sequence). The CDR3 DNA sequence: TGTGCCTGGAGTAAGCAGGACACGGGGCCCCAGCATTTT. This encodes CAWSKQDTGPQHF.

The rearrangement joins TRBV6-5 to TRBJ1-1; 7 bases fit TRBD1. V was pared by 7 bases and J by 0 bases, with 5 bases of the junction left unmatched. This CDR3 is built from 14 residues. From germline, CDR1 is MNHEY and CDR2 SVGAGI. CDR3 amino acids: CASTQGTVNTEAFF. DNA of the CDR3: TGTGCCAGCACCCAAGGGACAGTGAACACTGAAGCTTTCTTT.

This clone is a singleton in its sample. CDR3 DNA: TGTGCCAGTAGTATACGGGGTGCCACTGAAGCTTTCTTT. Its protein product is CASSIRGATEAFF. The rearrangement links TRBV19 to TRBJ1-1; D is unresolved. Germline V gives CDR1 LNHDA, CDR2 SQIVND (reference sequence). V was shortened by 2 bases and J by 4 bases, with 8 bases between the two germline ends. This CDR3 region has 13 residues.

V usage is TRBV28 and J usage is TRBJ2-7; the match to TRBD2 covers 11 bases. This CDR3 has 15 residues. V shed 6 bases and J 3 bases; nucleotides not matched to a gene: 7. Germline V gene lookup returns CDR1 MDHEN and CDR2 SYDVKM. The CDR3: CASSYGLAGLYEQYF. The CDR3 DNA is TGTGCCAGCAGCTACGGACTAGCGGGTCTCTACGAGCAGTACTTC.

The J gene is TRBJ2-3, the V gene TRBV4-2, with 9 positions matching TRBD2. V was clipped by 4 bases and J by 6 bases; unmatched bases: 11. CDR1 is LGHNA and CDR2 is YNFKEQ in the germline V gene. This CDR3 has 16 residues. The CDR3 protein is CASSPGAGGGLDTQYF. DNA for the CDR3: TGTGCCAGCAGCCCAGGCGCGGGGGGGGGTTTGGATACGCAGTATTTT.

V usage is TRBV11-1 and J usage is TRBJ2-3, with D tentatively TRBD2 (6 bases). Trimming pared 2 bases from V and 1 base from J, leaving 13 bases between. The CDR3 covers 16 residues. Germline assignment: CDR1 SGHAT and CDR2 FQDESV (reference sequence). The CDR3 here is CASSLKEGRGTDTQYF. Here the CDR3 DNA reads TGTGCCAGCAGCTTAAAGGAGGGTCGGGGCACAGATACGCAGTATTTT.

This clone has just a few counts. The V gene is TRBV19, the J gene TRBJ2-2; D may be TRBD1 (5 bases). The ends were cut back, 2 bases at V and 0 bases at J, with 34 bases in the middle. CDR1 is LNHDA and CDR2 is SQIVND in the germline V gene (reference sequence). The CDR3 sequence is 24 residues long. CDR3 region: CASSINGLEGASSAPPPNTGELFF. As DNA, the CDR3 is TGTGCCAGTAGTATAAACGGATTAGAAGGGGCGAGTTCTGCTCCCCCTCCGAACACCGGGGAGCTGTTTTTT. The variable domain in full, with the rest retrieved from reference TRBV19 and TRBJ2-2, is DGGITQSPKYLFRKEGQNVTLSCEQNLNHDAMYWYRQDPGQGLRLIYYSQIVNDFQKGDIAEGYSVSREKKESFPLTVTSAQKNPTAFYLCASSINGLEGASSAPPPNTGELFFGEGSRLTVL.

The gene calls are TRBV5-1 and TRBJ2-1; the D gene is possibly TRBD2 (6 bases). The germline CDR1 and CDR2 sequences are SGHRS and YFSETQ. With 4 bases removed from V and 7 bases from J, the gap between germline ends came to 18 bases. CDR3 length: 15 amino acids. CDR3 sequence (DNA): TGCGCCAGCAGCCCCGGGGGTTCCGTGCTTAATGAGCAGTTCTTC. Amino acid sequence: CASSPGGSVLNEQFF. The full variable domain, its missing parts supplied by reference TRBV5-1 and TRBJ2-1, is KAGVTQTPRYLIKTRGQQVTLSCSPISGHRSVSWYQQTPGQGLQFLFEYFSETQRNKGNFPGRFSGRQFSNSRSEMNVSTLELGDSALYLCASSPGGSVLNEQFFGPGTRLTVL.